This record covers a single T cell receptor beta chain. Antigen specificity is unknown. A read error may be the cause here, since a much bigger clone is one base away. This CDR3 is built from 13 residues. This sample was included in a study of T cell repertoires in cytomegalovirus infection. At the level of the study: Public TCR beta signatures were indicative of both CMV infection and a matching HLA type.

Study conclusions and caveats: Frequencies of public TCR beta families were cumulated, and this identified carriers of CMV plus the relevant HLA. CMV-specific HLA-C-restricted TCR beta clonotypes dominated the ex vivo response.

TCRdb fed the reads into MiXCR, producing one record per CDR3 protein. The repertoire consists of under 800,000 distinct CDR3 sequences, with 20% to 25% occurring once and the leading ten covering 8%. Sequencing used CD8+ T cells from PBMCs. The receptor comes from a human donor in good health (CMV status not recorded). Some clones in this sample may be carry-over from other donors' samples. The chain joins TRBV12-3 or TRBV12-4 to TRBJ2-7, with TRBD2 matching over 11 bases. Written as DNA, the CDR3 is TGTGCCAACAGTTTAGCGGGGGGGTTCGAGCAGTACTTC. As protein: CANSLAGGFEQYF.